This T cell receptor (beta chain) is from a study of regulatory T cells in long-lasting Graves disease. Study background: Antithyroid drug exposure in newly diagnosed Graves' patients had lasted under 3 months. Study results and caveats: Persistent cases favored TRBV28, TRBJ1-2 and TRBJ2-5.

According to the study, TCR beta libraries were built with iRepertoire HTBI primers and CDR3-region Arm-PCR. MiXCR, applied by TCRdb to the multiplex PCR reads, yields one record per CDR3 protein. The sample holds 390,000 or so distinct CDR3 sequences, approximately 12% seen once. This clonotype was detected many times. Its specificity is unknown. Regarding time point: newly diagnosed GD, antithyroid drugs for less than 3 months. RNA isolated from PBMCs was used to make the TCR library. The V and J ends lost 2 bases and 2 bases respectively, with 21 bases between them. The CDR3 is made up of 18 amino acids. Germline V gives CDR1 SGHAT, CDR2 FQDESV (reference sequence). The same data also went into a second study, on T cells in Graves' hyperthyroidism and ophthalmopathy. This second report adds: Among thyroid clonotypes expanded above 0.001, most also appeared in blood.

This sequence was found in a woman between 18 and 29 years old with Graves disease. The chain has TRBV11-1 and TRBJ1-2; D remains ambiguous. This material consisted of peripheral blood mononuclear cells (PBMCs), taken at new diagnosis, from a patient treated with antithyroid drugs. The CDR3 here is CASSLSPIDLADNYGYTF. The CDR3 coding sequence is TGTGCCAGCAGCTTAAGCCCCATTGATCTGGCAGACAACTATGGCTACACCTTC.